This T cell receptor beta chain was identified during a study of cytomegalovirus exposure and HLA in healthy donors (dated by TCRdb to between 2016 and 2019). Concerning the study at large: An earlier analysis of 587 of the donors reported approximately 260 Gb of sequence data and 95 million to 140 million unique TCR beta sequences obtained from around 190 million T cells. The number of donors typed differed by locus, with roughly 629-640 for A, B, C, DRB1 and DQB1, around 500 for DQA1, nearly 610 for DPA1, and around 460 for DPB1. In the later analysis, no new phenotypic data were used to find candidate immune exposures; instead, reliance was placed on TCR beta sequences and their occurrence across donors. The study profiled the T cell repertoires of approximately 700 subjects by immunosequencing and related them to cytomegalovirus serostatus. An earlier analysis of approximately 500 of the donors applied high-throughput TCR beta sequencing to assess whether each TCR beta V gene segment acted as functional or pseudogenic. The study was designed to test whether signatures of past pathogen exposure could be identified by cataloging public T cell receptors. To predict cytomegalovirus infection status, the study brought together high-throughput TCR immunosequencing, statistical association of individual TCRs with disease status, and machine learning. An early release covering roughly 640 HLA-typed donors comprised about 290 gigabases of sequencing data and around 80 million unique TCR sequences. Every repertoire in the discovery cohort had been generated on one and the same sequencing platform. Donor age, sex, ethnicity and CMV serostatus were collected together with the repertoire data. HLA typing covered class I and class II loci at four-digit resolution. Roughly five DR-DQ haplotypes were treated as single units for association and clustering because of strong linkage in the cohort. The genetic ancestry cluster associated with self-reported Caucasian donors included around 76% of the 300 to 450 genotyped donors. In a later analysis, previously published TCR beta repertoires from roughly 710 donors were re-analyzed and high-resolution HLA genotyping was added so that TCR occurrence patterns could be studied. A later genetic analysis took genome-wide SNP genotypes for about three fifths of the 666 donors and used that subset as a discovery cohort. Among approximately 370 genotyped donors of the cohort, an average of approximately 240,000 unique TCR beta nucleotide sequences was sequenced per donor, of which about 18% were non-productive. In addition to the first cohort of 666 subjects, a separate validation cohort of 120 different subjects was used.

Preparation of the library involved the immunoSEQ multiplex PCR assay. The multiplex PCR relied on a mix of 60 forward primers for TCR Vbeta segments and 13 reverse primers for TCR Jbeta segments. The CDR3 region of rearranged TCR beta genes was amplified from genomic DNA with a multiplex PCR assay. The Illumina HiSeq System was used to sequence the amplified TCR beta libraries as 87-base-pair reads. The study's own analysis went as follows. Across the 640 or so repertoires, a later analysis counted 75 million to 90 million unique TCR beta chains, 9 million to 14 million of which were shared by at least two donors. Raw reads were error-corrected and collapsed into unique sequences by a nearest-neighbor algorithm in which closely related sequences were merged to remove PCR and sequencing errors. Alignment of CDR3 sequences to IMGT reference sequences was used to assign V, D and J gene segments. For a sequence to be retained, at least a six-nucleotide match to both a V gene segment and a J gene segment was required. A rearrangement counted as productive if the CDR3 had no stop codons and remained in frame with V and J, and every other rearrangement counted as non-productive. Following IMGT convention, CDR3 was defined as the stretch from the second conserved V-encoded cysteine up to the conserved J-encoded phenylalanine. The earlier analysis of about 570 of the donors excluded any sequence lacking an unambiguous match to a single V gene segment. An earlier analysis of 587 of the donors classified V segments as functional when productive rearrangements were above 56.7% and as segregating when the standard deviation between donors was above 5%. A statistical classification framework was developed to diagnose cytomegalovirus status using the catalog of TCR beta chain sequences. In a later analysis, V and J genes were assigned by comparing TCR nucleotide sequences against IMGT/GENE-DB human TR gene sequences. A later analysis assigned CDR3 sequences and most-parsimonious VDJ recombination scenarios with the TCRdist pipeline. In a later analysis, every TCR beta chain was defined by the combination of its CDR3 amino acid sequence and its V-gene family, and reads without a unique V-gene family were dropped. In a later analysis, 450 to 600 highly shared, low-generation-probability nucleotide sequences were removed to address suspected cross-contamination and a sequencing artifact. A later analysis calculated a clonal expansion index for each public chain from normalized within-repertoire ranks of inferred template counts. In a later analysis, generation probabilities were computed with a VDJ recombination model fitted to out-of-frame rearrangements, and the resulting probabilities were checked against IGoR. Hypergeometric tests were used in a later analysis to score TCR-TCR, TCR-HLA and TCR-CMV co-occurrence, with a repertoire-size bias correction applied to the TCR pairs. In a later analysis, false discovery rates were estimated by permuting HLA or CMV assignments 20 times. In a later analysis, co-occurring TCRs were grouped with DBSCAN, and TCRdist sequence similarity was added when clustering was performed within HLA-allele-positive subsets. For co-occurrence clustering, repertoires with fewer than 30,000 or more than 120,000 public chains were excluded, along with 4 to 6 repertoires with anomalous nucleotide sharing. TCRdb re-hosts the immuneACCESS table, in-frame sequences only. Its copies lack some clones; in the studies checked, an unresolved V gene accounts for under half of them, and the cause for the rest is not known. That table gives V, J and clone size, and the DNA gave D and trimming. The sample contains 150,000 to 250,000 clones, around four fifths of them found a single time. Under 7.5% of the sample goes to the ten largest clones.

A remark on this clone: The clone's antigen remains unknown. No base quality information exists; no much larger clone differs at one position.

In total, roughly 670 healthy bone marrow donors made up the cohort. Cohort members were all nominally healthy when sampled, although unrecorded immune exposures were likely present. The donor tested CMV seropositive, placing the donor among the roughly 300 seropositive members of the cohort. A peripheral blood sample was collected from each donor, and TCR beta sequencing was performed on peripheral blood mononuclear cells. The Qiagen DNeasy Blood Extraction Kit was used to extract genomic DNA from the blood cell samples. The paper as a whole reports these results and caveats: A later genetic analysis reported fewer N-insertions in productive TCRs among donors in an Asian-associated ancestry cluster than the roughly 690-donor mean. A few of the identified cytomegalovirus-associated TCR beta chains were confirmed in vitro to be specific for cytomegalovirus antigens. Sequencing depth was assumed to be roughly uniform across donors in the presence/absence analyses, though that assumption may not hold. Because HLA typing was unavailable for some donors at each locus, only the typed subset was used in association tests. According to a later analysis, TCR association rates differed among HLA loci, with DRB1 alleles showing the most associated TCRs and HLA-C alleles showing the fewest. In this cohort, only TCR beta chains were sequenced, and detectable features were limited by the absence of alpha or paired-chain data. According to a later analysis, most CMV-associated TCR beta chains appeared to be HLA-restricted, and the HLA associations seemed to be driven largely by CMV exposure. Some IMGT-functional V segments, including TRBV6-2 and TRBV6-3, could not be told apart with the 87-base-pair reads, so those segments were excluded. According to a later analysis, parvovirus B19, influenza, CMV and Epstein-Barr virus appeared linked to several top co-occurrence clusters. An association between a missense DCLRE1C variant and V-gene and J-gene trimming of TCR beta chains was found in a later genetic analysis and replicated in an independent cohort. Because counts were too low, roughly 16 rarely observed V segments, including chromosome 9 orphons, were left out of the earlier analysis of 587 of the donors. A cluster of highly shared sequence variants was judged likely to represent a technical artifact of the sequencing pipeline. The study listed 164 TCR beta chains as associated with cytomegalovirus. When HLA alleles, especially DR and DQ, strongly co-occurred, attributing TCR associations to individual alleles was difficult. Broadly in line with IMGT annotations, most TCR beta V segments showed up in productive rearrangements about 90% or about 30% of the time in an earlier analysis of some 590 of the donors. In a later analysis, HLA-associated TCR beta chains showed more clonal expansion and lower generation probabilities than non-associated chains that were equally common. According to the authors, the approach could potentially be generalized to other disease states and immunological phenotypes. CMV serostatus was the only immune exposure information available for the cohort. In a later analysis, some 18,000 TCR beta sequences were associated with specific HLA alleles at a false discovery rate of 0.05. Across donors, most TCR sequences were observed very rarely, whereas some public TCRs were present in many individuals. Correlated functional status among segregating V segments might be attributable to linkage disequilibrium, but an unknown experimental factor could not be ruled out. In both the original and validation cohorts, the classifier was reported to diagnose cytomegalovirus status with high specificity and sensitivity. A further reported finding was that TCR beta sequences accurately predicted the HLA-A and HLA-B alleles for most subjects in the first cohort.

Inclusive of the bounding cysteine and phenylalanine, the CDR3 is 14 residues long. Here the CDR3 DNA is all that survives: 42 bases in frame from base 1. The V end gives up 4 bases and the J end 4 bases, leaving 7 bases in the junction not matched to a gene. Looking up the germline V gene yields CDR1 SGHRS and CDR2 YFSETQ. The sample comprised PBMCs. This TCR was recovered from a woman aged 45-59 years in good health and CMV-seropositive. In this chain, TRBV5-1 is recombined with TRBJ2-5, with 7 bases matching TRBD2. The DNA sequence is given as TGCGCCAGCAGCCATAGCGGGCCAACAGAGACCCAGTACTTC. Its protein reads: CASSHSGPTETQYF.